In this sample, the clone carrying this TCR beta chain turned up once. What it recognizes is unknown. V gave up 8 bases and J gave up 6 bases; unmatched junction bases: 9. This CDR3 has 13 residues. Germline V CDR1 and CDR2: MDHEN, SYDVKM. 13 Jbeta primers and 60 Vbeta primers were used for the PCR. TCRdb's copy holds only in-frame clones and misses some; the assay was immunoSEQ multiplex PCR. The sample consists of under 200,000 clones, around 78% of them appearing once. This specimen comes from a study of cytomegalovirus exposure and HLA in healthy donors. Study outcomes and limitations: A later analysis linked a missense variant in DCLRE1C to the trimming of TCR beta V and J genes.

The chain combines TRBV28 with TRBJ2-7, with 8 bases lining up with TRBD1. The clonotype comes from a young woman in good health and CMV-seropositive. Sample: PBMCs. The CDR3 bases are TGTGCCAGCTTTGGGGCAGGGGGCAGCGAGCAGTACTTC. Protein product: CASFGAGGSEQYF.